This entry lists 24 T cell receptor beta chains sequenced from one sample in a study of blood T cell repertoires in COVID-19. The method was immunoSEQ multiplex PCR; TCRdb's version includes in-frame clones alone and lacks a portion of them. The repertoire consists of 200,000 to 250,000 clones, with 75% to 85% occurring once and the leading ten covering roughly 1.3%. Sequencing input: peripheral blood. These TCRs come from a woman between 25 and 40 years old with COVID-19, enrolled during active disease.

This chain uses TRBV28 with TRBJ1-3; TRBD1 is a possible D gene (6 bases). CDR3 size: 15 residues. V dropped 3 bases and J dropped 2 bases, with 11 bases sitting between them. In germline, CDR1 is MDHEN, CDR2 SYDVKM. CDR3 in DNA: TGTGCCAGCAGTTTGGCCACAGGGACTGGAAACACCATATATTTT. This encodes CASSLATGTGNTIYF. The full variable domain, completed using reference TRBV28 and TRBJ1-3, is DVKVTQSSRYLVKRTGEKVFLECVQDMDHENMFWYRQDPGLGLRLIYFSYDVKMKEKGDIPEGYSVSREKKERFSLILESASTNQTSMYLCASSLATGTGNTIYFGEGSWLTVV.

The J gene is TRBJ2-3, the V gene TRBV29-1; TRBD1 is a possible D gene (5 bases). CDR3 size: 16 residues. Trimming pared 1 base from V and 2 bases from J, leaving 16 bases between. Germline loops: CDR1 SQVTM, CDR2 ANQGSEA. The CDR3 here is CSVEVSAGIYTDTQYF. The CDR3, as DNA: TGCAGCGTTGAAGTGTCGGCAGGGATCTACACAGATACGCAGTATTTT.

The chain recombines TRBV28 with TRBJ2-1; maybe TRBD1 (5 bases). With 6 bases removed from V and 8 bases from J, the gap between germline ends came to 20 bases. CDR1 and CDR2 from the germline V gene are MDHEN and SYDVKM. The CDR3 consists of 15 residues. CDR3 sequence: CASSWGNDRNDEQFF. CDR3 DNA: TGTGCCAGCAGCTGGGGCAATGACAGAAACGATGAGCAGTTCTTC.

The chain uses TRBV30 and TRBJ2-1; D call uncertain. Trimming left V 1 base short and J 4 bases short, with 11 bases between. The CDR3 runs to 14 residues. The germline V gene has CDR1 GTSNPN and CDR2 SVGIG (reference sequence). The CDR3 DNA reads as TGTGCCTGGAGTGACGAGACTGGGTACAATGAGCAGTTCTTC. This sequence encodes CAWSDETGYNEQFF.

This chain joins TRBV2 and TRBJ2-2; 8 bases align to TRBD2. V was clipped by 4 bases and J by 6 bases; unmatched bases: 1. The germline V gene has CDR1 SNHLY and CDR2 FYNNEI. The CDR3 loop spans 13 amino acids. The CDR3 loop is CASSGTSPGELFF. DNA of the CDR3: TGTGCCAGCAGTGGGACTAGCCCCGGGGAGCTGTTTTTT.

This clone was counted between two and nine times. The V and J genes are TRBV9 and TRBJ1-2; a weak D match, TRBD1 (6 bases). Germline CDR1 is SGDLS and CDR2 is YYNGEE. The CDR3 runs to 15 residues. V lost 3 bases and J 0 bases, leaving 12 bases between the germline ends. This CDR3 reads CASSAGGQANYGYTF. In DNA form, the CDR3 reads TGTGCCAGCAGCGCCGGGGGGCAGGCTAACTATGGCTACACCTTC.

This clone was counted once. CDR3 nucleotides: TGTGCCAGCAGCCCGGACAGGTATCAGCCCCAGCATTTT. This codes for CASSPDRYQPQHF. The chain recombines TRBV5-5 with TRBJ1-5; 7 nucleotides agree with TRBD1. Germline lookup yields CDR1 SGHKS and CDR2 YYEKEE (reference sequence). This CDR3 region has 13 residues. The junction had 3 bases not matched to a gene; V was cut back by 4 bases and J by 5 bases.

In this sample, this clone turned up once. V usage is TRBV7-9 and J usage is TRBJ2-5; a possible D gene is TRBD1 (5 bases). Germline assignment: CDR1 SEHNR and CDR2 FQNEAQ (reference sequence). The CDR3 extends over 13 amino acids. Trimming removed 1 base at V and 7 bases at J, with 10 bases between. CDR3 sequence: CASSLDRIGTQYF. The CDR3 nucleotides read TGTGCCAGCAGCTTAGACAGGATTGGGACCCAGTACTTC.

This chain joins TRBV14 and TRBJ1-1; D is undetermined. The V and J ends lost 0 bases and 4 bases respectively, with 15 bases between them. This CDR3 is 16 amino acids long. Germline values: CDR1 SGHDN, CDR2 FVKESK. Written as DNA, the CDR3 is TGTGCCAGCAGCCAAGATCCGGGGAGTGTGTTCACTGAAGCTTTCTTT. Translated: CASSQDPGSVFTEAFF.

This chain links TRBV9 with TRBJ1-1, with D perhaps matching TRBD1 (5 bases). This CDR3 contains 16 residues. Germline V gene data show CDR1 as SGDLS and CDR2 as YYNGEE. Trimming left V 4 bases short and J 5 bases short, with 21 bases between. CDR3 amino acids: CASSPIRGNFVTEAFF. CDR3 sequence (DNA): TGTGCCAGCAGCCCAATAAGGGGCAACTTTGTTACTGAAGCTTTCTTT.

The V and J genes are TRBV9 and TRBJ2-7; 7 nucleotides align to TRBD2. V trimming: 4 bases; J trimming: 5 bases; junction bases outside the gene matches: 9. Germline loops: CDR1 SGDLS, CDR2 YYNGEE. The CDR3 contains 14 residues. The DNA of the CDR3 is TGTGCCAGCAGCCCTAGACTAGCAGCGAACGAGCAGTACTTC. It translates to CASSPRLAANEQYF.

V and J are TRBV20-1 and TRBJ2-1; the D gene is possibly TRBD1 (7 bases). CDR1 and CDR2 from the germline V gene are DFQATT and SNEGSKA (reference sequence). V lost 3 bases, J lost 0 bases, and 15 bases lay in between. The CDR3 is 16 amino acids. The CDR3 coding sequence is TGCAGTGCTAGTTTCAGGGGGAGGAGCTCCTACAATGAGCAGTTCTTC. Translating it yields CSASFRGRSSYNEQFF.

This chain connects TRBV7-2 to TRBJ1-3; TRBD1 might be the D (5 bases). V lost 7 bases, J lost 1 base, and 8 bases lay in between. Germline values: CDR1 SGHTA, CDR2 FQGNSA. The CDR3 contains 13 residues. CDR3 protein: CASNQGSGNTIYF. Written as DNA, the CDR3 is TGTGCCAGCAACCAGGGTTCTGGAAACACCATATATTTT.

V gene TRBV29-1 combines with J gene TRBJ1-2; 7 nucleotides agree with TRBD1. The CDR3 contains 12 residues. V was pared by 2 bases and J by 7 bases, with 4 bases of the junction left unmatched. CDR1 and CDR2 (germline): SQVTM, ANQGSEA. The CDR3 reads CSVESGGRGYTF. The CDR3 DNA reads as TGCAGCGTTGAATCAGGGGGACGTGGCTACACCTTC. The variable domain in full, completed from reference TRBV29-1 and TRBJ1-2, reads SAVISQKPSRDICQRGTSLTIQCQVDSQVTMMFWYRQQPGQSLTLIATANQGSEATYESGFVIDKFPISRPNLTFSTLTVSNMSPEDSSIYLCSVESGGRGYTFGSGTRLTVV.

The J gene is TRBJ1-1, the V gene TRBV9; TRBD1 is a possible D gene (6 bases). Germline lookup yields CDR1 SGDLS and CDR2 YYNGEE. V dropped 4 bases and J dropped 1 base, with 14 bases sitting between them. CDR3 size: 15 residues. The CDR3 sequence: CASSPEGVSNTEAFF. CDR3 DNA sequence: TGTGCCAGCAGCCCAGAGGGGGTCTCGAACACTGAAGCTTTCTTT.

This clone was recorded once. The chain links TRBV25-1 to TRBJ2-5, with TRBD1 matching over 8 bases. V was pared by 6 bases and J by 5 bases, with 14 bases of the junction left unmatched. Germline lookup yields CDR1 MGHDK and CDR2 SYGVNS. The CDR3 covers 16 residues. The CDR3 reads CASSPTRGQGAETQYF. In DNA, the CDR3 is TGTGCCAGCAGCCCCACCCGGGGGCAGGGGGCTGAGACCCAGTACTTC.

The genes are TRBV7-2 and TRBJ2-7; no firm D call. The V gene lost 1 base and the J gene lost 2 bases, with 6 bases spanning the gap. The CDR3 is 13 amino acids. The germline CDR1 and CDR2 sequences are SGHTA and FQGNSA. The CDR3: CASSLGATYEQYF. The CDR3 coding sequence is TGTGCCAGCAGCTTAGGGGCCACCTACGAGCAGTACTTC. The full variable domain, with the rest looked up from reference TRBV7-2 and TRBJ2-7, is GAGVSQSPSNKVTEKGKDVELRCDPISGHTALYWYRQSLGQGLEFLIYFQGNSAPDKSGLPSDRFSAERTGGSVSTLTIQRTQQEDSAVYLCASSLGATYEQYFGPGTRLTVT.

The rearrangement uses TRBV20-1 and TRBJ2-5; 10 nucleotides match TRBD2. Germline values: CDR1 DFQATT, CDR2 SNEGSKA (reference sequence). The CDR3 consists of 17 residues. The V gene end was trimmed by 3 bases and the J gene end by 5 bases; junction bases not matched to a gene: 15. CDR3 residues: CSASPFGLAGDEETQYF. The CDR3 region has the DNA TGCAGTGCTAGTCCATTCGGCCTAGCGGGAGATGAGGAGACCCAGTACTTC.

V is TRBV10-3 and J is TRBJ2-5; the match to TRBD2 covers 14 bases. J lost 5 bases, V lost 5 bases, and 7 bases had no gene match. Germline lookup yields CDR1 ENHRY and CDR2 SYGVKD. This CDR3 comprises 16 residues. CDR3 in amino acids: CAISQPGTSGSETQYF. As DNA, the CDR3 is TGTGCCATCAGTCAGCCAGGGACTAGCGGGAGTGAGACCCAGTACTTC.

This clone has a handful of counts. The J gene is TRBJ2-7, the V gene TRBV6-5, with D unclear. This CDR3 spans 14 amino acids. Germline V CDR1 and CDR2: MNHEY, SVGAGI. V was clipped by 2 bases and J by 3 bases, with 11 bases between them. The CDR3 region has the DNA TGTGCCAGCAGTTACGGGCCATTAAGCTACGAGCAGTACTTC. This codes for CASSYGPLSYEQYF.

The CDR3 loop reads CARNHSSYNEQFF. The CDR3 nucleotides are TGTGCCCGAAATCACAGCTCCTACAATGAGCAGTTCTTC. The chain links TRBV5-6 to TRBJ2-1; D ambiguous. The CDR3 runs 13 residues. Germline loops: CDR1 SGHDT, CDR2 YYEEEE. V was pared by 10 bases and J by 0 bases, with 11 bases between.

The chain joins TRBV6-5 to TRBJ2-1, with D perhaps TRBD1 (5 bases). The germline CDR1 and CDR2 sequences are MNHEY and SVGAGI. There are 16 residues in the CDR3. Between the trimmed V and J ends, which lost 2 bases and 7 bases, there was a span of 18 bases. CDR3: CASSYAGFGHTNEQFF. CDR3 in DNA: TGTGCCAGCAGTTACGCAGGGTTCGGACACACGAATGAGCAGTTCTTC.

The rearrangement links TRBV18 to TRBJ1-1; 8 bases fit TRBD1. CDR3 length: 13 residues. CDR1 KGHSH and CDR2 LQKENI come from the germline V gene. The junction had 1 base not matched to a gene; V was cut back by 3 bases and J by 4 bases. CDR3 nucleotides: TGTGCCAGCTCACCGACAGGGGTCACTGAAGCTTTCTTT. It translates to CASSPTGVTEAFF.

CDR3 loop: CASGLDRNQETQYF. The DNA of the CDR3 is TGTGCCAGCGGACTGGACAGGAACCAAGAGACCCAGTACTTC. The rearrangement links TRBV6-5 to TRBJ2-5; 7 bases are a match to TRBD1. Germline assignment: CDR1 MNHEY and CDR2 SVGAGI. This CDR3 is built from 14 residues. With V trimmed by 8 bases and J by 0 bases, 6 bases remained unmatched.